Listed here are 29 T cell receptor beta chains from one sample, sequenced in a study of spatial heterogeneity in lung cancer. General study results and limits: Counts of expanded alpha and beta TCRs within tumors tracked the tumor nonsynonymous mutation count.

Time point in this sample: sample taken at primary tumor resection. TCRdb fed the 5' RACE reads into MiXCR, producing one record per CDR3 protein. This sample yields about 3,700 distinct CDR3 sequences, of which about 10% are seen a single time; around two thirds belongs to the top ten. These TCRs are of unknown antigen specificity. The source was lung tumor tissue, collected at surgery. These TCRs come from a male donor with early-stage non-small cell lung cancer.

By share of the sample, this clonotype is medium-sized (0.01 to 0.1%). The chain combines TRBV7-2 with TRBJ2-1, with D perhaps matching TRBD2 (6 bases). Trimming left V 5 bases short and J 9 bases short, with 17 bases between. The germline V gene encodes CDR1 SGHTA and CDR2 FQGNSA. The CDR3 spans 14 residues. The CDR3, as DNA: TGTGCCAGCAGCCAAGGGACTGGACGACCTGAGCAGTTCTTC. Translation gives CASSQGTGRPEQFF.

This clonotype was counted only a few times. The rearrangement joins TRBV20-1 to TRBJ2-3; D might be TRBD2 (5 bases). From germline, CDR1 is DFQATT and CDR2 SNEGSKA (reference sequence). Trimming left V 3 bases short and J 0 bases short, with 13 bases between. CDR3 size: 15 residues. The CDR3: CSASALGDSTDTQYF. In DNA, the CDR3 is TGCAGTGCTAGTGCCTTGGGAGATAGCACAGATACGCAGTATTTT.

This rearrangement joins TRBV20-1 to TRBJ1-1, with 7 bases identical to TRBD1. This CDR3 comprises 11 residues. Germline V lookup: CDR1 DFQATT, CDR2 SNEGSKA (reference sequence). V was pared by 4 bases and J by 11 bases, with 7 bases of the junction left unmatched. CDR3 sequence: CSATEQGKAFF. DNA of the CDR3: TGCAGTGCTACCGAACAGGGGAAGGCTTTCTTT.

CDR3 bases: TGCAGTGCCGATGGGGGGGCTAGGAATCAGCCCCAGCATTTT. This sequence encodes CSADGGARNQPQHF. The chain recombines TRBV20-1 with TRBJ1-5; the D gene is possibly TRBD1 (6 bases). The CDR3 contains 14 residues. Trimming cost V 6 bases and J 4 bases, with 16 bases left between them. CDR1 is DFQATT, CDR2 SNEGSKA, per germline (reference sequence).

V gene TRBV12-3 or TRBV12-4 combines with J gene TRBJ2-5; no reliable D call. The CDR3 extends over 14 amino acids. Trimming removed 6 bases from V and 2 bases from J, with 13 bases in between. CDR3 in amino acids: CASSRAGLQETQYF. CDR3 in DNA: TGTGCCAGCAGCCGGGCCGGTCTTCAAGAGACCCAGTACTTC.

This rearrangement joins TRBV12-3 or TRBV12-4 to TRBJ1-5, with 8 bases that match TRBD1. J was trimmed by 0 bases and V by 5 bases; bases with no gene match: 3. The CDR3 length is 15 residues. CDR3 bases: TGTGCCAGCAGTGCCGGGACAGGTAGCAATCAGCCCCAGCATTTT. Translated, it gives CASSAGTGSNQPQHF.

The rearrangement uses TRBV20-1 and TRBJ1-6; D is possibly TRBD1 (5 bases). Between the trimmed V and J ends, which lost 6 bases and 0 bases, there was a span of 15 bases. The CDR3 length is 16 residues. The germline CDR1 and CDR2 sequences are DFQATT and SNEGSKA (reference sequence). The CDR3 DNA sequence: TGCAGTGCCATGGGACCGTCCGGCTCCTATAATTCACCCCTCCACTTT. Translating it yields CSAMGPSGSYNSPLHF.

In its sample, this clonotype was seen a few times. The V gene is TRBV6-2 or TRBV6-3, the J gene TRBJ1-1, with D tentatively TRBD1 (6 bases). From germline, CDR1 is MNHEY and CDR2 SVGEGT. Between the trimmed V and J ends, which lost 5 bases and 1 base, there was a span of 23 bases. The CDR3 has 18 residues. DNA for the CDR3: TGTGCCAGCAGTCGAACTAGGAACGTCAGGGGAACGAACACTGAAGCTTTCTTT. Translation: CASSRTRNVRGTNTEAFF.

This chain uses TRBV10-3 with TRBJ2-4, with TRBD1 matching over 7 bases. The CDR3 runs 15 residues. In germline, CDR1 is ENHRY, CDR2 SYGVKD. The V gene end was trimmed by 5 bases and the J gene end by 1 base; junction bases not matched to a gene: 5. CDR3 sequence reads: CAISSSTGAKNIQYF. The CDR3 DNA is TGTGCCATCAGTTCCTCGACAGGGGCCAAAAACATTCAGTACTTC.

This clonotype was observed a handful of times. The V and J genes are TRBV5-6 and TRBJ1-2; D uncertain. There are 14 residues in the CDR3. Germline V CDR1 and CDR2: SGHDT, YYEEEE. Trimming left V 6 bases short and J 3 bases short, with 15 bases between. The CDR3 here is CASISVGDYYGYTF. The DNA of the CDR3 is TGTGCCAGCATCTCTGTCGGAGACTACTATGGCTACACCTTC.

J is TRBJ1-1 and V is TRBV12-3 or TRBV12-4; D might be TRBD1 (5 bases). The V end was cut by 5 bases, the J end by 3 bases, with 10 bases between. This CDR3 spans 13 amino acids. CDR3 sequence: CASSATGDTEAFF. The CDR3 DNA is TGTGCCAGCAGTGCGACGGGGGACACTGAAGCTTTCTTT.

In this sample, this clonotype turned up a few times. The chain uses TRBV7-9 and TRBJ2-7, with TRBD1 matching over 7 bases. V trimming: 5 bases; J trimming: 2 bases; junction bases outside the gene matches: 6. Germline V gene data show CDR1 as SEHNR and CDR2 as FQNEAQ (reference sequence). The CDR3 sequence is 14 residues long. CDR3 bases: TGTGCCAGCAGCCTAACAGGGGTAACCTACGAGCAGTACGTC. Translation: CASSLTGVTYEQYV.

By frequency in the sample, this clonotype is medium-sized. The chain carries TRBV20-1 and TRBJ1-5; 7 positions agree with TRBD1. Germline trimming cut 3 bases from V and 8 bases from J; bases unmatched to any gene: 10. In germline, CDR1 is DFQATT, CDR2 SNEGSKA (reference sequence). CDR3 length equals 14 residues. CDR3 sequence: CSASLTGMEEPQHF. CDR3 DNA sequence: TGCAGTGCTAGCCTGACAGGGATGGAAGAGCCCCAGCATTTT.

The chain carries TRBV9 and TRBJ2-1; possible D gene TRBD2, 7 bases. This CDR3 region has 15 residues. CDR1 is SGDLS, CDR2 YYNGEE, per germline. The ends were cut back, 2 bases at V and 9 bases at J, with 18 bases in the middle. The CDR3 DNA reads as TGTGCCAGCAGCGTCCTTCTCGGGGGGCTTGGTGAGCAGTTCTTC. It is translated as CASSVLLGGLGEQFF.

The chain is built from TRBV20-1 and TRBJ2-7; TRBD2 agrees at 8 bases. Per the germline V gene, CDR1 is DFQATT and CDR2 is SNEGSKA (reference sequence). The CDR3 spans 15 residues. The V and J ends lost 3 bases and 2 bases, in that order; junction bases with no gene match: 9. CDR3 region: CSASSTLAGTYEQYF. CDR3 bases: TGCAGTGCTAGTTCTACTTTAGCGGGGACCTACGAGCAGTACTTC.

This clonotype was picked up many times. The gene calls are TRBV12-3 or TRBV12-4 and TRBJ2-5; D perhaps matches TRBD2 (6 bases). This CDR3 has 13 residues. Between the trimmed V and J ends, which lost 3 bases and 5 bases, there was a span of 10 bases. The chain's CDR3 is CASSLGGQETQYF. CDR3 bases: TGTGCCAGCAGTTTGGGGGGTCAGGAGACCCAGTACTTC.

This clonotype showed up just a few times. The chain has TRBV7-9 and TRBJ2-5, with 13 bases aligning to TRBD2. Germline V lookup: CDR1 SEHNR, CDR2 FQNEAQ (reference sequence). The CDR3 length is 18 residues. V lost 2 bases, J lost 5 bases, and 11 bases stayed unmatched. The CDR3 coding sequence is TGTGCCAGCAGCTTAACTCCGGGACTAGCGGGATTTGGGGAGACCCAGTACTTC. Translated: CASSLTPGLAGFGETQYF.

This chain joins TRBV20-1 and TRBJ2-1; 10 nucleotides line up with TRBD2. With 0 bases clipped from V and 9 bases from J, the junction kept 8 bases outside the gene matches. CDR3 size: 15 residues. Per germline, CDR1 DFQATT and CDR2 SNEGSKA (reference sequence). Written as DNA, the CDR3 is TGCAGTGCTAGAGATCGGCTAGCGGGAGCGAGTGAGCAGTTCTTC. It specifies CSARDRLAGASEQFF.

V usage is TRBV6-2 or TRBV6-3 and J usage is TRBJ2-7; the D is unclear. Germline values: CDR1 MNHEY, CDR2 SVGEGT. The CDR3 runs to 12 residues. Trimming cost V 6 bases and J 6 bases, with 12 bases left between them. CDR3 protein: CASRRPPSEQYV. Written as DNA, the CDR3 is TGTGCCAGCAGACGCCCCCCCTCCGAGCAGTACGTC.

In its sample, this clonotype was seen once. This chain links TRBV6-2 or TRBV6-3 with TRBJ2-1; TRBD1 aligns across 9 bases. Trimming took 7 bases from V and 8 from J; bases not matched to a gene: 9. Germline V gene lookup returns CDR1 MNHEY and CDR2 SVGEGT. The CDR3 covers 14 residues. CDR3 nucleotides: TGTGCCAGCAAATGGGACAGGGTCGGCTATGAGCAGTTCTTC. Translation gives CASKWDRVGYEQFF.

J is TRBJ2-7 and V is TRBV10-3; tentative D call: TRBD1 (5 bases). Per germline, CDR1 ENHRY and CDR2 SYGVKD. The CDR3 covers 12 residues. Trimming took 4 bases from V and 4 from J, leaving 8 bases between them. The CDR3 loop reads CAISADSYEQYV. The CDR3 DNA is TGTGCCATCAGTGCCGACAGTTACGAGCAGTACGTC.

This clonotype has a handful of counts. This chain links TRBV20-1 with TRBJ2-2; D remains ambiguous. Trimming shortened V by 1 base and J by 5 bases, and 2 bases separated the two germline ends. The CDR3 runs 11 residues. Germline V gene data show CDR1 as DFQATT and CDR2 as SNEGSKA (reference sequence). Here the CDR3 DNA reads TGCAGTGCTAGAGGAACCGGGGAGCTGTTTTTT. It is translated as CSARGTGELFF.

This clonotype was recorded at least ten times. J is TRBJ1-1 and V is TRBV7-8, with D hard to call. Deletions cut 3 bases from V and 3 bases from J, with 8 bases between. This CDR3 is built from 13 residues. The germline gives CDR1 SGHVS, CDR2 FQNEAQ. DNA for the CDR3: TGTGCCAGCAGCTTTCTCGACGACACTGAAGCTTTCTTT. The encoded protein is CASSFLDDTEAFF.

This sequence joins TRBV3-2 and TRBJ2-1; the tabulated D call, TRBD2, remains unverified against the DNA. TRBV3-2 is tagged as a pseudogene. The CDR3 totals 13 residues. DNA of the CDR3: TGTGCCTCCGGGACTAGCGTCAACAATGAGCAGTTCTTC. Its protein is CASGTSVNNEQFF.

The CDR3 spells CASSLGPLNTGELFF. DNA for the CDR3: TGTGCCAGCAGCCTAGGCCCTCTGAACACCGGGGAGCTGTTTTTT. The J gene is TRBJ2-2, the V gene TRBV11-3; D unresolved. Germline V gene data show CDR1 as SGHNT and CDR2 as YENEEA. The CDR3 spans 15 residues. Between the trimmed V and J ends, which lost 5 bases and 1 base, there was a span of 11 bases. Using reference TRBV11-3 and TRBJ2-2 for the parts outside the CDR3, the full variable domain is EAGVVQSPRYKIIEKKQPVAFWCNPISGHNTLYWYLQNLGQGPELLIRYENEEAVDDSQLPKDRFSAERLKGVDSTLKIQPAELGDSAVYLCASSLGPLNTGELFFGEGSRLTVL.

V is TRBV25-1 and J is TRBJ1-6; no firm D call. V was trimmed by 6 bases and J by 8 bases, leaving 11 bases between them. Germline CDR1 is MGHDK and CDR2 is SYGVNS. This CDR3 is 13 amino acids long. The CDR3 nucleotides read TGTGCCAGCAGAAGGAGCACGGATTCACCCCTCCACTTT. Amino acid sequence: CASRRSTDSPLHF.

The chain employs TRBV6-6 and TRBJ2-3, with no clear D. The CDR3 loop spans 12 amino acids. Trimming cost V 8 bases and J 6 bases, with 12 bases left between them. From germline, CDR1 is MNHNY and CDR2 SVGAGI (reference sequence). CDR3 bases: TGTGCCAGCCGACACACTGGGGATACGCAGTATTTT. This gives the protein CASRHTGDTQYF.

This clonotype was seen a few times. CDR3 DNA: TGTGCCAGCAGCGTAGAGGGGAGCACAGATACGCAGTATTTT. Its translation is CASSVEGSTDTQYF. This sequence joins TRBV9 and TRBJ2-3; a possible D gene is TRBD1 (5 bases). From germline, CDR1 is SGDLS and CDR2 YYNGEE. The V gene lost 0 bases and the J gene lost 0 bases, with 5 bases spanning the gap. The CDR3 totals 14 residues.

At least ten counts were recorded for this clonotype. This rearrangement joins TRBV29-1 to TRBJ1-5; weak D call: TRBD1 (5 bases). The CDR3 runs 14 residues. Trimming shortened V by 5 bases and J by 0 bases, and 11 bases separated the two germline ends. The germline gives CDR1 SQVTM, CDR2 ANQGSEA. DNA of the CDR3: TGCAGCGTTCAGGACACAAATAGCAATCAGCCCCAGCATTTT. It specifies CSVQDTNSNQPQHF.